This T cell receptor beta chain is from a study of blood T cells in healthy people across ages. General study findings and limits: Estimated diversity, derived from one million T cells, was regarded as an underestimate.

This clonotype was seen only once. The antigen is undetermined. A much larger clone differs from this one at a single base, so this may be a read error. CDR1 and CDR2 (germline): MGHRA, YSYEKL. V gave up 1 base and J gave up 0 bases, with 10 bases separating them. This CDR3 is 16 amino acids long. Using a J-beta primer mix together with a sample-barcoded 5' primer, a second PCR was run for about 7 to 12 cycles. TCRdb re-derived calls from the 5' RACE reads in MiXCR, one entry per CDR3 protein. Of approximately 900,000 distinct CDR3 sequences in the sample, 25% to 30% were seen once. The data also belong to a second study, concerning T cells of mothers and their children. That paper adds: The cDNA synthesis received all extracted RNA, at about 1.6 ug per 15 ul. Every mother produced more than 8 million TCR beta CDR3 reads, whereas every child provided 2.5 million to 3 million.

This TCR derives from a woman between 35 and 50 years old in good health. The chain uses TRBV4-1 and TRBJ2-4; D is unresolved. Specimen: blood. CDR3 protein: CASSQVPWVAKNIQYF. CDR3 in DNA: TGCGCCAGCAGCCAAGTCCCATGGGTAGCCAAAAACATTCAGTACTTC.